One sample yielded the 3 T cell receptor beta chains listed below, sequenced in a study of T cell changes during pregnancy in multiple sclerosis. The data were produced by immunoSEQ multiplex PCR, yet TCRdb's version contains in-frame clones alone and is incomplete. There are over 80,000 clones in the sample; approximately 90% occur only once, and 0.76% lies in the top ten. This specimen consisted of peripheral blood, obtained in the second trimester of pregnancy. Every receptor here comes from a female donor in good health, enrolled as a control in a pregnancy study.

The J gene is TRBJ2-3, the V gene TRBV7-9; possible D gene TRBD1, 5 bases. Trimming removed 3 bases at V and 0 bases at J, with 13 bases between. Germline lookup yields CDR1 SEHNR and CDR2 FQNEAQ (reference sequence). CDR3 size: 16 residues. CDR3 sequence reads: CASSFVRASSTDTQYF. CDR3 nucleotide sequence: TGTGCCAGCAGCTTTGTCAGGGCATCTAGCACAGATACGCAGTATTTT.

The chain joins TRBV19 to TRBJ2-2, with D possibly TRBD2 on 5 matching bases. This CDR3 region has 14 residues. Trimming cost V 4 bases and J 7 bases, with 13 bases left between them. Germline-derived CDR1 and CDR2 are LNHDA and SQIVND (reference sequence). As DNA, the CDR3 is TGTGCCAGTAGTAAGGACCGGGAAGGCGGGGAGCTGTTTTTT. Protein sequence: CASSKDREGGELFF. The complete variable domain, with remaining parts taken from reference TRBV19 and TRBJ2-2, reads DGGITQSPKYLFRKEGQNVTLSCEQNLNHDAMYWYRQDPGQGLRLIYYSQIVNDFQKGDIAEGYSVSREKKESFPLTVTSAQKNPTAFYLCASSKDREGGELFFGEGSRLTVL.

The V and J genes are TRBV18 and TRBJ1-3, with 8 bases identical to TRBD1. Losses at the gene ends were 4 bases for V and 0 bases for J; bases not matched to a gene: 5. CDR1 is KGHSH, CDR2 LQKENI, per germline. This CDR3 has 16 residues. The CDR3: CASSQGTGYSGNTIYF. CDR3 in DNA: TGTGCCAGCTCACAAGGGACAGGATACTCTGGAAACACCATATATTTT. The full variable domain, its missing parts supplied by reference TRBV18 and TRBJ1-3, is NAGVMQNPRHLVRRRGQEARLRCSPMKGHSHVYWYRQLPEEGLKFMVYLQKENIIDESGMPKERFSAEFPKEGPSILRIQQVVRGDSAAYFCASSQGTGYSGNTIYFGEGSWLTVV.